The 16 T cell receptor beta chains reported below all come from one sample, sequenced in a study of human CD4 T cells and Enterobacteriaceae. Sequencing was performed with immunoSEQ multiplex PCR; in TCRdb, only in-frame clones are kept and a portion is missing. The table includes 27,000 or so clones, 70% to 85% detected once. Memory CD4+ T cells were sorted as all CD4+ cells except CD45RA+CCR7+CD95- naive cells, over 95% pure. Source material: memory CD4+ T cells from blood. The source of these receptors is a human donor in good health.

CDR3 region: CATLSGANVLTF. CDR3 in DNA: TGTGCCACTCTGTCCGGGGCCAACGTCCTGACTTTC. V is TRBV6-6 and J is TRBJ2-6, with D uncertain. The CDR3 is 12 residues long. Germline values: CDR1 MNHNY, CDR2 SVGAGI (reference sequence). The V and J ends lost 10 bases and 4 bases respectively, with 8 bases between them.

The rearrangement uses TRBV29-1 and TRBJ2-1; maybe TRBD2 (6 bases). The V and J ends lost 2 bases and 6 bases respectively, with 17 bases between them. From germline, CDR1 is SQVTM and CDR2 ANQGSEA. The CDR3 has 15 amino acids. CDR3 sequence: CSVERWGGNSNEQFF. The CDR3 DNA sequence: TGCAGCGTTGAACGGTGGGGCGGGAATAGCAATGAGCAGTTCTTC.

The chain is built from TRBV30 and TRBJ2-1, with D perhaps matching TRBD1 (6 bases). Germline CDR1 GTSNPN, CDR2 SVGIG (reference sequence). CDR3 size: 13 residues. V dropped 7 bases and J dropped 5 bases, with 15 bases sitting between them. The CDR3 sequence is CAYDTGLDNEQFF. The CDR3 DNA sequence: TGTGCCTACGACACAGGGCTGGACAATGAGCAGTTCTTC.

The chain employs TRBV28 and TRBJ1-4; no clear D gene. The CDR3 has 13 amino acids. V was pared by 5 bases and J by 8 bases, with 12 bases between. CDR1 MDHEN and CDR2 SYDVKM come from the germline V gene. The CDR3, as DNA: TGTGCCAGCAGTCTTAACGGAGTCGAAAAACTGTTTTTT. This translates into CASSLNGVEKLFF. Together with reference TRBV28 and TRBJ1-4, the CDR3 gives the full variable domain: DVKVTQSSRYLVKRTGEKVFLECVQDMDHENMFWYRQDPGLGLRLIYFSYDVKMKEKGDIPEGYSVSREKKERFSLILESASTNQTSMYLCASSLNGVEKLFFGSGTQLSVL.

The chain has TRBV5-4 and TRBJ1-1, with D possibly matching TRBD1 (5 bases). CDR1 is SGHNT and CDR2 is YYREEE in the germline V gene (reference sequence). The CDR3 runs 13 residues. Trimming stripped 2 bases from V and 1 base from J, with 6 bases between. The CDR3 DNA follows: TGTGCCAGCAGCTTCGGACAGAACACTGAAGCTTTCTTT. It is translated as CASSFGQNTEAFF. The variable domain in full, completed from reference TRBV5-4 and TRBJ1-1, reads ETGVTQSPTHLIKTRGQQVTLRCSSQSGHNTVSWYQQALGQGPQFIFQYYREEENGRGNFPPRFSGLQFPNYSSELNVNALELDDSALYLCASSFGQNTEAFFGQGTRLTVV.

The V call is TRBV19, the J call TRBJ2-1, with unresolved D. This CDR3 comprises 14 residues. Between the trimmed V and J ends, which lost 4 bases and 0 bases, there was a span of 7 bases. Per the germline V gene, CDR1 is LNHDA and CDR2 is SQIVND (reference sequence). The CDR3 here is CASSTSSSYNEQFF. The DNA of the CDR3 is TGTGCCAGTAGTACGAGTAGCTCCTACAATGAGCAGTTCTTC.

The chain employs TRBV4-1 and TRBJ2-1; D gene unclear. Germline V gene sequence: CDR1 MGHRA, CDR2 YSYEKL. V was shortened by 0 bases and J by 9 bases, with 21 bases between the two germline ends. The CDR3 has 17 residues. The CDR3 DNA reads TGCGCCAGCAGCCAAGAAATCGCAACTGAGAGTCTGGGTGAGCAGTTCTTC. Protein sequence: CASSQEIATESLGEQFF.

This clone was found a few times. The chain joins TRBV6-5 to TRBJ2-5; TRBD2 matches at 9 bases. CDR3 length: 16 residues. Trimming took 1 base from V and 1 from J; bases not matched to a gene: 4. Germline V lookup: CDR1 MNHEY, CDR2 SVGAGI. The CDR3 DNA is TGTGCCAGCAGTTACTGGCTAGCGGGACCCCAAGAGACCCAGTACTTC. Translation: CASSYWLAGPQETQYF.

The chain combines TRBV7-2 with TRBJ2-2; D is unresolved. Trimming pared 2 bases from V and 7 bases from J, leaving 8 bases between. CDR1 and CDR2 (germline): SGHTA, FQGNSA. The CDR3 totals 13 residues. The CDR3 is CASSLLRGGELFF. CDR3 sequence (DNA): TGTGCCAGCAGCTTATTACGCGGCGGGGAGCTGTTTTTT. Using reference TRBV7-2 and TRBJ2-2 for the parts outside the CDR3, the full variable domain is GAGVSQSPSNKVTEKGKDVELRCDPISGHTALYWYRQSLGQGLEFLIYFQGNSAPDKSGLPSDRFSAERTGGSVSTLTIQRTQQEDSAVYLCASSLLRGGELFFGEGSRLTVL.

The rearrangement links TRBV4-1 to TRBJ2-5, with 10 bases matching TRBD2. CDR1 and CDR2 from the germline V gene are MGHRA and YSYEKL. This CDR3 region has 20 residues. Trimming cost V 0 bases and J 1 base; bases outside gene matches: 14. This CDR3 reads CASSQDLGVASGRGQETQYF. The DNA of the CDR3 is TGCGCCAGCAGCCAAGACTTAGGGGTGGCTAGCGGGAGAGGCCAAGAGACCCAGTACTTC.

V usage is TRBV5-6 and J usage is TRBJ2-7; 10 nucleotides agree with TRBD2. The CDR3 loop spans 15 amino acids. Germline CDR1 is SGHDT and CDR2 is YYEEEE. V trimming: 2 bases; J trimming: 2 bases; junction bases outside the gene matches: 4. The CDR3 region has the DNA TGTGCCAGCAGCTTTGGGCTAGCGGGAGCCTACGAGCAGTACTTC. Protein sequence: CASSFGLAGAYEQYF.

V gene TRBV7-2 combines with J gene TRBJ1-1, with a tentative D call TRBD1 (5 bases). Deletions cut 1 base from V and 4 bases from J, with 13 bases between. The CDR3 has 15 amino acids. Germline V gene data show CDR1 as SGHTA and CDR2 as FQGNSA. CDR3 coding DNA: TGTGCCAGCAGCTTAGATGGGGCCCGTGGCACTGAAGCTTTCTTT. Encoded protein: CASSLDGARGTEAFF.

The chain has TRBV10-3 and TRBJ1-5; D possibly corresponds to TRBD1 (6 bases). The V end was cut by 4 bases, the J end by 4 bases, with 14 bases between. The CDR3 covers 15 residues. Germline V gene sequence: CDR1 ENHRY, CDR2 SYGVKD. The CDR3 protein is CAISAVTGGNQPQHF. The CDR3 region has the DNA TGTGCCATCAGTGCGGTGACAGGTGGGAATCAGCCCCAGCATTTT.

The CDR3 spells CASQGATGSSYEQYF. CDR3 in DNA: TGTGCCTCCCAGGGGGCTACAGGGAGTTCCTACGAGCAGTACTTC. The chain joins TRBV28 to TRBJ2-7; TRBD1 aligns across 8 bases. The CDR3 has 15 residues. The germline V gene has CDR1 MDHEN and CDR2 SYDVKM. Trimming at V came to 11 bases and at J to 1 base, leaving 13 bases not matched to a gene.

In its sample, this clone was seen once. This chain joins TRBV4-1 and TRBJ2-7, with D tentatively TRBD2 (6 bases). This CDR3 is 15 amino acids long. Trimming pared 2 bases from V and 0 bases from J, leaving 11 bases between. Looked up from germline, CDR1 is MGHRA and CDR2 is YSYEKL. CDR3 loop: CASSQPTGSSYEQYF. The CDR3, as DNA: TGCGCCAGCAGCCAACCGACCGGGAGCTCCTACGAGCAGTACTTC.

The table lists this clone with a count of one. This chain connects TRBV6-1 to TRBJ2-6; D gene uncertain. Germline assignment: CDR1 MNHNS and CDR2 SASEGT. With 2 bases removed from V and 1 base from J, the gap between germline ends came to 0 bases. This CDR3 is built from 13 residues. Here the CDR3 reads CASSESGANVLTF. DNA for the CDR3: TGTGCCAGCAGTGAATCTGGGGCCAACGTCCTGACTTTC.